The entry below gives a single T cell receptor beta chain sequence along with its context. Its antigen is undetermined. Investigators made cDNA in eight separate reactions per sample. TCRdb reprocessed the 5' RACE reads, keeping one entry per CDR3 protein, no DNA. The listing contains 140,000 to 150,000 distinct CDR3 sequences. This entry belongs to a study of monozygotic twins with inflammatory bowel disease. Study conclusions and caveats: Healthy twins showed more clonotype sharing with others than IBD patients, especially patients with disease activity.

Donors each gave less than 3 ml of blood. The sample consisted of blood. This TCR was sampled from a human donor with ulcerative colitis or Crohn's disease, or a healthy co-twin of an affected twin (not recorded which).

The CDR3 spells CASSTEGRHNEQFF. The gene calls are TRBV7-2 and TRBJ2-1; checking the TCRdb D call of TRBD1 is not possible without DNA. Germline V lookup: CDR1 SGHTA, CDR2 FQGNSA. This CDR3 spans 14 amino acids.